This entry lists 19 T cell receptor beta chains sequenced from one sample in a study of PD-L1 blockade in urothelial cancer. Time point denoted: pretreatment peripheral blood. Method: immunoSEQ multiplex PCR; TCRdb's copy keeps in-frame clones and lacks some. The sample gives 95,000 or so clones, around 87% of which show up once; 2% to 2.5% is in the top ten. Sequenced here: PBMCs, sampled around atezolizumab (anti-PD-L1) treatment. Every receptor here comes from a man between 60 and 75 years old with urothelial cancer.

V and J are TRBV7-6 and TRBJ2-6, with TRBD2 as a possible D gene (6 bases). Germline CDR1 is SGHVS and CDR2 is FNYEAQ. The CDR3 is 15 residues long. Trimming cost V 2 bases and J 4 bases, with 9 bases left between them. The CDR3 nucleotides are TGTGCCAGCAGCTTAACGGGAGCCGGGGCCAACGTCCTGACTTTC. This gives the protein CASSLTGAGANVLTF.

The chain recombines TRBV5-1 with TRBJ2-7; TRBD1 aligns across 10 bases. The CDR3 has 15 residues. Germline loops: CDR1 SGHRS, CDR2 YFSETQ. V shed 4 bases and J 5 bases; nucleotides not matched to a gene: 9. The CDR3 nucleotides are TGCGCCAGCAGCCGACAGGGGGCAACTTCTGACGAGCAGTACTTC. Translated: CASSRQGATSDEQYF.

CDR3 amino acids: CASSLEGQGYSPLHF. DNA for the CDR3: TGCGCCAGCAGCTTGGAGGGGCAGGGATATTCACCCCTCCACTTT. The chain is built from TRBV5-1 and TRBJ1-6; TRBD1 might be the D (5 bases). Trimming left V 0 bases short and J 8 bases short, with 12 bases between. Germline V lookup: CDR1 SGHRS, CDR2 YFSETQ. The CDR3 has 15 amino acids.

This clone was seen only once. CDR3 amino acids: CSVQRGANTGELFF. CDR3 bases: TGCAGCGTGCAACGGGGGGCCAACACCGGGGAGCTGTTTTTT. The V gene is TRBV29-1, the J gene TRBJ2-2, with D maybe TRBD2 (7 bases). Trimming pared 6 bases from V and 2 bases from J, leaving 13 bases between. Germline CDR1 is SQVTM and CDR2 is ANQGSEA. The CDR3 totals 14 residues.

The V call is TRBV5-1, the J call TRBJ1-3, with D possibly matching TRBD1 (6 bases). The germline V gene encodes CDR1 SGHRS and CDR2 YFSETQ. V gave up 4 bases and J gave up 0 bases, with 11 bases separating them. This CDR3 spans 15 amino acids. This CDR3 is CASSDGQPSGNTIYF. The CDR3 bases are TGCGCCAGCAGCGATGGACAGCCCTCTGGAAACACCATATATTTT.

The chain uses TRBV28 and TRBJ2-7; no clear D. Germline V gives CDR1 MDHEN, CDR2 SYDVKM. V was cut by 8 bases and J by 7 bases, with 18 bases left in between. CDR3 length: 13 residues. CDR3 DNA sequence: TGTGCCAGCTCAGGTAGTAACGTTTGGGAGCAGTACTTC. Amino acids: CASSGSNVWEQYF.

This sequence joins TRBV18 and TRBJ2-5; tentatively, D is TRBD2 (5 bases). CDR3 length: 15 amino acids. V was pared by 0 bases and J by 1 base, with 9 bases between. Germline V gives CDR1 KGHSH, CDR2 LQKENI. CDR3 amino acids: CASSPPGLAQETQYF. In nucleotides, the CDR3 is TGTGCCAGCTCACCACCAGGGCTAGCCCAAGAGACCCAGTACTTC.

The chain couples TRBV7-2 to TRBJ2-1; D gene uncertain. This CDR3 has 14 residues. Trimming removed 0 bases from V and 5 bases from J, with 8 bases in between. Germline CDR1 is SGHTA and CDR2 is FQGNSA. CDR3 DNA sequence: TGTGCCAGCAGCTTAGCGCGGCAGAACAATGAGCAGTTCTTC. Residues: CASSLARQNNEQFF.

The chain is built from TRBV30 and TRBJ2-1; 9 positions match TRBD2. CDR1 is GTSNPN, CDR2 SVGIG, per germline (reference sequence). The length of the CDR3 is 13 residues. Losses at the gene ends were 4 bases for V and 15 bases for J; bases not matched to a gene: 13. The DNA for the CDR3 is TGTGCCTGGATCCATCTAGCGGGACTAGGTCCGTTCTTC. Its translation is CAWIHLAGLGPFF.

The DNA for the CDR3 is TGTGCCAGCAGTGAATTGCGAATGGGGTCTGGAGGCCTGTTTTTT. As protein: CASSELRMGSGGLFF. The chain couples TRBV6-1 to TRBJ1-4; no firm D call. The CDR3 sequence is 15 residues long. The ends were cut back, 2 bases at V and 14 bases at J, with 21 bases in the middle. Germline V CDR1 and CDR2: MNHNS, SASEGT.

This clone was seen a few times. This chain links TRBV6-5 with TRBJ1-6; D ambiguous. This CDR3 contains 12 residues. Trimming shortened V by 6 bases and J by 6 bases, and 6 bases separated the two germline ends. The germline gives CDR1 MNHEY, CDR2 SVGAGI. DNA for the CDR3: TGTGCCAGCAGCCTATTTAATTCACCCCTCCACTTT. It translates to CASSLFNSPLHF.

This chain joins TRBV20-1 and TRBJ2-3, with a tentative D call TRBD1 (5 bases). The germline V gene encodes CDR1 DFQATT and CDR2 SNEGSKA (reference sequence). V dropped 1 base and J dropped 9 bases, with 5 bases sitting between them. This CDR3 has 10 amino acids. The CDR3 spells CSARGGTQYF. CDR3 bases: TGCAGTGCTAGAGGGGGCACGCAGTATTTT.

The V call is TRBV6-4, the J call TRBJ1-2; D is ambiguous. Trimming cost V 0 bases and J 8 bases, with 13 bases left between them. Germline V lookup: CDR1 MRHNA, CDR2 SNTAGT. CDR3 size: 14 residues. CDR3 region: CASSDSRSPGGYTF. The CDR3 region has the DNA TGTGCCAGCAGTGACTCGAGGTCTCCGGGGGGCTACACCTTC.

Written as DNA, the CDR3 is TGTGCCAGCAGCTTACAGGGGAATACAGATACGCAGTATTTT. Its translation: CASSLQGNTDTQYF. The chain is built from TRBV6-5 and TRBJ2-3; 7 bases map to TRBD1. The CDR3 loop spans 14 amino acids. CDR1 MNHEY and CDR2 SVGAGI come from the germline V gene. Trimming took 6 bases from V and 3 from J; bases not matched to a gene: 6.

The chain recombines TRBV7-2 with TRBJ2-3; D ambiguous. Trimming removed 5 bases at V and 2 bases at J, with 11 bases between. The CDR3 spans 14 residues. CDR1 is SGHTA and CDR2 is FQGNSA in the germline V gene. The CDR3 DNA follows: TGTGCCAGCAGCCCAGTCACCCACACAGATACGCAGTATTTT. Its protein product is CASSPVTHTDTQYF.

J is TRBJ2-1 and V is TRBV30, with 14 bases fitting TRBD2. Germline loops: CDR1 GTSNPN, CDR2 SVGIG (reference sequence). With V trimmed by 0 bases and J by 10 bases, 5 bases remained unmatched. There are 15 residues in the CDR3. CDR3 loop: CAWSVGTSGSREQFF. As DNA, the CDR3 is TGTGCCTGGAGTGTAGGGACTAGCGGGAGCAGGGAGCAGTTCTTC.

This rearrangement joins TRBV11-3 to TRBJ2-5; 12 bases fit TRBD2. The trim removed 4 bases at V and 1 base at J, leaving 1 base unmatched. Germline values: CDR1 SGHNT, CDR2 YENEEA. The CDR3 has 15 amino acids. CDR3 residues: CASSSLAGGQETQYF. The CDR3 region has the DNA TGTGCCAGCAGCTCACTAGCGGGGGGCCAAGAGACCCAGTACTTC.

This chain joins TRBV6-1 and TRBJ2-7; D is unclear. CDR3 length: 13 amino acids. Germline loops: CDR1 MNHNS, CDR2 SASEGT. V lost 2 bases and J lost 5, with 10 bases in between. The CDR3 nucleotides are TGTGCCAGCAGTGAAATCTTGGCAAACGAGCAGTACTTC. Its protein is CASSEILANEQYF.

The chain combines TRBV29-1 with TRBJ2-5, with 8 bases identical to TRBD2. After removal of 3 bases from V and 4 bases from J, the junction contained 7 bases not matched to a gene. This CDR3 has 14 residues. Germline CDR1 and CDR2: SQVTM and ANQGSEA. CDR3 nucleotides: TGCAGCGTTGACAAGGCGGGAGGAAGAGAGACCCAGTACTTC. It is translated as CSVDKAGGRETQYF.